The next 11 T cell receptor beta chains were all read from a single sample in a study of blood T cell repertoires in COVID-19. TCRdb's table, derived via immunoSEQ multiplex PCR, lists solely in-frame clones and lacks some. The table shows around 450,000 clones, with around 91% occurring only once. Sequencing was performed on PBMCs or T cells enriched from blood (not recorded which). These receptors originate from a man between 18 and 35 years old who had recovered from COVID-19.

The chain is built from TRBV5-6 and TRBJ1-2; the D is unclear. The V end lost 2 bases, the J end lost 3 bases, and 26 bases lay between the germline ends. Germline CDR1 is SGHDT and CDR2 is YYEEEE. The CDR3 loop spans 19 amino acids. Here the CDR3 DNA reads TGTGCCAGCAGCTTTTTGAGGGAAAAGACGGACCCAGCCCACTATGGCTACACCTTC. Translating gives CASSFLREKTDPAHYGYTF.

The chain recombines TRBV19 with TRBJ1-6; TRBD1 is a possible D gene (6 bases). Germline CDR1 is LNHDA and CDR2 is SQIVND (reference sequence). The CDR3 runs to 15 residues. The V end was cut by 6 bases, the J end by 8 bases, with 17 bases between. CDR3 sequence: CASRSTGFVDSPLHF. The CDR3 DNA follows: TGTGCCAGTAGATCTACAGGGTTTGTGGATTCACCCCTCCACTTT.

The chain employs TRBV13 and TRBJ2-7; 8 nucleotides agree with TRBD1. This CDR3 is 15 amino acids long. Germline CDR1 is PRHDT and CDR2 is FYEKMQ (reference sequence). V trimming: 4 bases; J trimming: 4 bases; junction bases outside the gene matches: 9. CDR3 nucleotides: TGTGCCAGCAGCTCCCAGAGGACAGGGCGATACGAGCAGTACTTC. It codes for CASSSQRTGRYEQYF.

J is TRBJ2-1 and V is TRBV5-1, with TRBD2 matching over 8 bases. CDR1 is SGHRS, CDR2 YFSETQ, per germline. Trimming removed 0 bases from V and 10 bases from J; junction bases left unmatched: 9. CDR3 length: 15 residues. CDR3 nucleotide sequence: TGCGCCAGCAGCTTGGTGGGACTAGTAACTAGAGAGCAGTTCTTC. The encoded protein is CASSLVGLVTREQFF.

The chain carries TRBV9 and TRBJ2-1; TRBD2 matches at 14 bases. V gave up 3 bases and J gave up 7 bases; unmatched junction bases: 6. Germline CDR1 SGDLS, CDR2 YYNGEE. CDR3 length equals 16 residues. CDR3 sequence: CASSARLAGGLNEQFF. In DNA, the CDR3 is TGTGCCAGCAGCGCAAGACTAGCGGGGGGGCTAAATGAGCAGTTCTTC.

The V call is TRBV3-1 (or the pseudogene TRBV3-2), the J call TRBJ2-5, with 12 bases matching TRBD2. Germline V gene lookup returns CDR1 LGHDT and CDR2 YNNKEL (reference sequence). The CDR3 covers 16 residues. The V gene end was trimmed by 4 bases and the J gene end by 1 base; junction bases not matched to a gene: 4. CDR3 region: CASSPSLAGGQETQYF. The CDR3 bases are TGTGCCAGCAGCCCGTCACTAGCGGGGGGCCAAGAGACCCAGTACTTC.

J is TRBJ2-1 and V is TRBV7-2, with D hard to call. The ends were cut back, 0 bases at V and 4 bases at J, with 4 bases in the middle. This CDR3 contains 13 residues. Per the germline V gene, CDR1 is SGHTA and CDR2 is FQGNSA. CDR3 bases: TGTGCCAGCAGCTTAGCATATTACAATGAGCAGTTCTTC. Its protein is CASSLAYYNEQFF.

The rearrangement links TRBV28 to TRBJ1-6; D might be TRBD1 (6 bases). This CDR3 spans 14 amino acids. Germline CDR1 and CDR2: MDHEN and SYDVKM. The germline V and J ends were trimmed by 8 bases and 3 bases, with 11 bases remaining between them. CDR3 in amino acids: CASYHRDYNSPLHF. The CDR3 bases are TGTGCCAGCTATCACAGGGACTATAATTCACCCCTCCACTTT. Supplemented by reference TRBV28 and TRBJ1-6, the full variable domain reads DVKVTQSSRYLVKRTGEKVFLECVQDMDHENMFWYRQDPGLGLRLIYFSYDVKMKEKGDIPEGYSVSREKKERFSLILESASTNQTSMYLCASYHRDYNSPLHFGNGTRLTVT.

This chain joins TRBV5-1 and TRBJ2-2; D is unresolved. Germline V CDR1 and CDR2: SGHRS, YFSETQ. The CDR3 runs 16 residues. V lost 1 base and J lost 6, with 16 bases in between. The CDR3 sequence: CASSLFYRTQAGELFF. The CDR3 DNA reads TGCGCCAGCAGCTTGTTTTACCGTACTCAGGCCGGGGAGCTGTTTTTT. Variable domain in full (rest from reference TRBV5-1 and TRBJ2-2): KAGVTQTPRYLIKTRGQQVTLSCSPISGHRSVSWYQQTPGQGLQFLFEYFSETQRNKGNFPGRFSGRQFSNSRSEMNVSTLELGDSALYLCASSLFYRTQAGELFFGEGSRLTVL.

J is TRBJ1-3 and V is TRBV5-8, with D hard to call. The germline CDR1 and CDR2 sequences are SGHTS and YDEGEE. The CDR3 totals 17 residues. Trimming left V 0 bases short and J 3 bases short, with 16 bases between. CDR3 in amino acids: CASSLDFNPVGGNTIYF. Written as DNA, the CDR3 is TGTGCCAGCAGCTTGGATTTTAACCCGGTTGGTGGAAACACCATATATTTT. The whole variable domain, remainder taken from reference TRBV5-8 and TRBJ1-3, is EAGVTQSPTHLIKTRGQQATLRCSPISGHTSVYWYQQALGLGLQFLLWYDEGEERNRGNFPPRFSGRQFPNYSSELNVNALELEDSALYLCASSLDFNPVGGNTIYFGEGSWLTVV.

This clone was seen just once. V gene TRBV5-4 combines with J gene TRBJ1-2; D remains ambiguous. This CDR3 is built from 13 residues. V was pared by 4 bases and J by 0 bases, with 7 bases between. Germline lookup yields CDR1 SGHNT and CDR2 YYREEE (reference sequence). The CDR3 nucleotides are TGTGCCAGCAGCAGAGAGACTAACTATGGCTACACCTTC. This encodes CASSRETNYGYTF.